The 21 T cell receptor beta chains listed next were all sequenced from one sample in a study of cytomegalovirus exposure and HLA in healthy donors (dated by TCRdb to 2016 to 2017). Libraries were prepared through the immunoSEQ multiplex PCR assay. For the multiplex PCR, a mixture combining 60 forward primers for TCR Vbeta segments and 13 reverse primers for TCR Jbeta segments was used. TCRdb mirrors the immuneACCESS table, restricted to in-frame sequences. Some clones are absent from its copies; in checked studies, under half trace to an unresolved V gene, and the reason for the others is unknown. This sample is represented by about 98,000 clones; approximately 78% of them were singletons. 1.4% to 1.5% of the sample is taken by the ten largest. Input material: PBMCs. These TCRs come from a man between 35 and 55 years old in good health and CMV-seronegative.

The V call is TRBV5-4, the J call TRBJ1-4; D possibly corresponds to TRBD1 (6 bases). Germline lookup yields CDR1 SGHNT and CDR2 YYREEE (reference sequence). V was pared by 1 base and J by 7 bases, with 14 bases between. This CDR3 is 15 amino acids long. The chain's CDR3 is CASSLYREGVEKLFF. For the CDR3, the DNA is TGTGCCAGCAGCTTGTATAGGGAGGGGGTTGAAAAACTGTTTTTT.

V and J are TRBV27 and TRBJ2-7; 10 bases line up with TRBD1. The CDR3 is 14 residues long. Germline V gives CDR1 MNHEY, CDR2 SMNVEV (reference sequence). J lost 5 bases, V lost 2 bases, and 3 bases had no gene match. For the CDR3, the DNA is TGTGCCAGCAGTTTAGGGACAGGGGTAAACGAGCAGTACTTC. Protein: CASSLGTGVNEQYF.

The chain has TRBV28 and TRBJ1-3; D might be TRBD1 (5 bases). The CDR3 loop spans 16 amino acids. Trimming took off 4 bases at V and 2 bases at J, with 15 bases between the two ends. The germline V gene has CDR1 MDHEN and CDR2 SYDVKM. The CDR3 reads CASSSGPYRPGNTIYF. CDR3 DNA sequence: TGTGCCAGCAGTTCGGGCCCTTACAGGCCTGGAAACACCATATATTTT.

The gene calls are TRBV30 and TRBJ2-3; D uncertain. The V gene lost 0 bases and the J gene lost 4 bases, with 5 bases spanning the gap. Germline V gene lookup returns CDR1 GTSNPN and CDR2 SVGIG (reference sequence). CDR3 length: 12 residues. The CDR3 reads CAWSVLSDTQYF. Here the CDR3 DNA reads TGTGCCTGGAGTGTATTATCAGATACGCAGTATTTT. Complete variable domain (other parts from reference TRBV30 and TRBJ2-3): SQTIHQWPATLVQPVGSPLSLECTVEGTSNPNLYWYRQAAGRGLQLLFYSVGIGQISSEVPQNLSASRPQDRQFILSSKKLLLSDSGFYLCAWSVLSDTQYFGPGTRLTVL.

This clone was picked up a small number of times. The gene calls are TRBV7-9 and TRBJ1-1; a possible D gene is TRBD1 (6 bases). In germline, CDR1 is SEHNR, CDR2 FQNEAQ (reference sequence). Trimming shortened V by 5 bases and J by 4 bases, and 14 bases separated the two germline ends. This CDR3 comprises 14 residues. The CDR3 here is CASSKTGIGTEAFF. The CDR3 DNA follows: TGTGCCAGCAGCAAAACAGGGATCGGCACTGAAGCTTTCTTT.

In DNA form, the CDR3 reads TGTGCCAGCAGCCACACAGGGATTGAAGCTTTCTTT. Protein product: CASSHTGIEAFF. This chain links TRBV7-6 with TRBJ1-1; weak D call: TRBD1 (6 bases). CDR1 and CDR2 from the germline V gene are SGHVS and FNYEAQ. Trimming shortened V by 5 bases and J by 7 bases, and 11 bases separated the two germline ends. CDR3 length: 12 residues.

The CDR3 here is CASSPRTEDMEFF. Written as DNA, the CDR3 is TGCGCCAGCAGCCCAAGGACAGAAGACATGGAGTTCTTC. The V and J genes are TRBV5-1 and TRBJ2-1; D is possibly TRBD1 (6 bases). The germline CDR1 and CDR2 sequences are SGHRS and YFSETQ. The CDR3 extends over 13 amino acids. The V gene lost 4 bases and the J gene lost 14 bases, with 19 bases spanning the gap.

This chain links TRBV5-1 with TRBJ1-2; the D gene is possibly TRBD1 (5 bases). Trimming removed 6 bases at V and 3 bases at J, with 15 bases between. This CDR3 region has 14 residues. CDR1 SGHRS and CDR2 YFSETQ come from the germline V gene. CDR3 bases: TGCGCCAGCAAGATAGCCAGCAGGGACTATGGCTACACCTTC. Encoded protein: CASKIASRDYGYTF.

V gene TRBV29-1 combines with J gene TRBJ2-7; the D is unclear. V lost 1 base, J lost 7 bases, and 11 bases lay in between. The CDR3 is 12 residues long. Looked up from germline, CDR1 is SQVTM and CDR2 is ANQGSEA. The CDR3 protein is CSVEGSSGEQYF. The DNA of the CDR3 is TGCAGCGTTGAAGGGTCCTCGGGTGAGCAGTACTTC.

The CDR3 sequence is CASSLLGGVLNYEQYF. For the CDR3, the DNA is TGCGCCAGCAGCCTGCTGGGGGGGGTTCTCAACTACGAGCAGTACTTC. The chain is built from TRBV5-1 and TRBJ2-7, with 7 bases that match TRBD2. The CDR3 length is 16 residues. V gave up 4 bases and J gave up 3 bases; unmatched junction bases: 13. Germline values: CDR1 SGHRS, CDR2 YFSETQ.

The chain recombines TRBV5-3 with TRBJ2-3; 9 nucleotides line up with TRBD2. TRBV5-3 is reported as an ORF; its role is uncertain. V shed 4 bases and J 3 bases; nucleotides not matched to a gene: 9. The CDR3 is 16 amino acids. CDR3 in DNA: TGTGCCAGAAGCCCAGTAGCGGGGGAAGCAACAGATACGCAGTATTTT. Its translation: CARSPVAGEATDTQYF.

This clone was recorded only once. The chain couples TRBV30 to TRBJ2-2; D may be TRBD1 (6 bases). The CDR3 runs 17 residues. Per germline, CDR1 GTSNPN and CDR2 SVGIG (reference sequence). The V end lost 3 bases, the J end lost 4 bases, and 21 bases lay between the germline ends. The CDR3 DNA follows: TGTGCCTGGAGATCAGGGGTTGGCAGGGTCGGCACCGGGGAGCTGTTTTTT. As protein: CAWRSGVGRVGTGELFF.

The genes are TRBV6-1 and TRBJ1-3; maybe TRBD1 (5 bases). V lost 4 bases to trimming and J lost 0 bases, with 13 bases between them. Germline lookup yields CDR1 MNHNS and CDR2 SASEGT. CDR3 size: 16 residues. CDR3 in DNA: TGTGCCAGCAGTGTCGGGGGAGGCGGCTCTGGAAACACCATATATTTT. It specifies CASSVGGGGSGNTIYF.

This sequence joins TRBV7-7 and TRBJ2-5; 8 positions match TRBD1. V trimming: 2 bases; J trimming: 4 bases; junction bases outside the gene matches: 6. This CDR3 comprises 15 residues. Germline-derived CDR1 and CDR2 are SSHAT and FNYEAQ (reference sequence). CDR3 sequence (DNA): TGTGCCAGCAGCTTATCAACAGGGGGAGGAGAGACCCAGTACTTC. Its protein product is CASSLSTGGGETQYF. Using reference TRBV7-7 and TRBJ2-5 for the parts outside the CDR3, the full variable domain is GAGVSQSPRYKVTKRGQDVTLRCDPISSHATLYWYQQALGQGPEFLTYFNYEAQPDKSGLPSDRFSAERPEGSISTLTIQRTEQRDSAMYRCASSLSTGGGETQYFGPGTRLLVL.

The chain has TRBV4-2 and TRBJ1-2, with a possible D match to TRBD1 (6 bases). Between the trimmed V and J ends, which lost 0 bases and 0 bases, there was a span of 17 bases. The CDR3 totals 18 residues. In germline, CDR1 is LGHNA, CDR2 YNFKEQ. Here the CDR3 DNA reads TGTGCCAGCAGCCAAGATTTAGCCGGACAGTCATCTAACTATGGCTACACCTTC. The encoded protein is CASSQDLAGQSSNYGYTF.

The gene calls are TRBV27 and TRBJ1-4; 9 nucleotides align to TRBD1. CDR3 length: 15 residues. The germline CDR1 and CDR2 sequences are MNHEY and SMNVEV (reference sequence). V shed 4 bases and J 8 bases; nucleotides not matched to a gene: 8. The CDR3, as DNA: TGTGCCAGCAGTTACGCCGGGACAGGGTTAGAAAAACTGTTTTTT. Its protein product is CASSYAGTGLEKLFF.

The chain combines TRBV27 with TRBJ1-1, with D tentatively TRBD1 (6 bases). V lost 8 bases and J 0 bases, leaving 10 bases between the germline ends. CDR1 is MNHEY and CDR2 is SMNVEV in the germline V gene (reference sequence). The CDR3 length is 13 residues. The DNA for the CDR3 is TGTGCCAGCGCGACAGGCCTGAACACTGAAGCTTTCTTT. Encoded protein: CASATGLNTEAFF.

CDR3 DNA sequence: TGTGCCAGTAGTATAGTTCAGGGACAGGGACGGTTCAATCAGCCCCAGCATTTT. Translation gives CASSIVQGQGRFNQPQHF. This chain links TRBV19 with TRBJ1-5; 9 bases are a match to TRBD1. Looked up from germline, CDR1 is LNHDA and CDR2 is SQIVND (reference sequence). The CDR3 has 18 amino acids. The V gene end was trimmed by 1 base and the J gene end by 3 bases; junction bases not matched to a gene: 10.

This chain connects TRBV10-3 to TRBJ2-5; maybe TRBD1 (5 bases). Trimming left V 4 bases short and J 2 bases short, with 14 bases between. Germline values: CDR1 ENHRY, CDR2 SYGVKD. The CDR3 contains 15 residues. The CDR3 loop reads CAISGQFGDQETQYF. CDR3 DNA: TGTGCCATCAGTGGACAGTTTGGTGATCAAGAGACCCAGTACTTC.

This clone was seen a handful of times. The chain employs TRBV4-2 and TRBJ2-7; 7 positions agree with TRBD2. The CDR3 totals 15 residues. The germline V gene encodes CDR1 LGHNA and CDR2 YNFKEQ. Trimming at V came to 1 base and at J to 3 bases, leaving 6 bases not matched to a gene. The CDR3 is CASSQAVAGHYEQYF. CDR3 sequence (DNA): TGTGCCAGCAGCCAAGCCGTAGCGGGCCACTACGAGCAGTACTTC.

The CDR3 nucleotides read TGCGCCAGCAGCGGAGGACTAGCACAAGAGACCCAGTACTTC. It is translated as CASSGGLAQETQYF. The chain employs TRBV5-1 and TRBJ2-5, with 8 bases that match TRBD2. This CDR3 comprises 14 residues. CDR1 is SGHRS and CDR2 is YFSETQ in the germline V gene. V gave up 4 bases and J gave up 2 bases; unmatched junction bases: 4.